This TCR beta chain appears in the sequencing data of a study of CD8+ T cells in alopecia areata. As for the study in general: Each of the treated patients was given oral tofacitinib, 5 to 10 mg twice daily, for moderate-to-severe alopecia areata.

The V end lost 0 bases, the J end lost 2 bases, and 14 bases lay between the germline ends. Germline V CDR1 and CDR2: MGHRA, YSYEKL. The CDR3 spans 17 residues. Once RNA had been extracted, it was reverse transcribed into cDNA to act as the sequencing template. The method was immunoSEQ multiplex PCR; TCRdb's version includes in-frame clones alone and lacks a portion of them. The repertoire consists of approximately 59,000 clones, with approximately 46% occurring once and the leading ten covering approximately 18%. Sequences were derived from CD8+ T cells sorted from blood, sampled at week 0. This receptor was taken from a human donor with alopecia areata. V usage is TRBV4-1 and J usage is TRBJ1-5; possible D gene TRBD1, 5 bases. The CDR3 nucleotides are TGCGCCAGCAGCCAAGATAGGCAGGGTGTTGGCAATCAGCCCCAGCATTTT. This gives the protein CASSQDRQGVGNQPQHF.